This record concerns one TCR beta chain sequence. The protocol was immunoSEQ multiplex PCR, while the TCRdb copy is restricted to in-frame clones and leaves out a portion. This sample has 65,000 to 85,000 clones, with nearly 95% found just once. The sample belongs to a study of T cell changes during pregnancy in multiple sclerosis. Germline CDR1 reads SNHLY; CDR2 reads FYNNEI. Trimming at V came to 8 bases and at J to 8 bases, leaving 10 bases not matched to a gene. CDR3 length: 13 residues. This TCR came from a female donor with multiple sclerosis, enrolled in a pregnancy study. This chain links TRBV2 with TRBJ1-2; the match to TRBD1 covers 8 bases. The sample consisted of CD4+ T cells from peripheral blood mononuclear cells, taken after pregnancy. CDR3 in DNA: TGTGCCAGCGAAAAGGACAGGGTAGGGGGCTACACCTTC. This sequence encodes CASEKDRVGGYTF.